These T cell receptor beta chains were read from a single sample in a study of cytomegalovirus exposure and HLA in healthy donors. Using immunoSEQ multiplex PCR, the repertoire was profiled, and TCRdb retains in-frame clones only, with some absent. The sample holds roughly 110,000 clones; roughly 73% are singletons and the top ten take around 7.8%. The source material was PBMCs. These TCRs come from a man younger than 45 in good health and CMV-seronegative. Each CDR3 is given with its conserved first and last residue. Each record gives: clone size, D gene, V gene, J gene, CDR3 length, CDR3 DNA, CDR3 protein. The D gene is left open where the match is weak. Size is stated for part of the rows, as once, few or many counts, or as a class when the clone is expanded.

clone_size: few
d_call: TRBD1
v_call: TRBV19
j_call: TRBJ2-7
cdr3_length: 13
cdr3_nt: TGTGCCAGTAGACGGACAGGGGGTTACGAGCAGTACTTC
cdr3_aa: CASRRTGGYEQYF

clone_size: few
d_call: .
v_call: TRBV13
j_call: TRBJ2-5
cdr3_length: 14
cdr3_nt: TGTGCCAGCAGCCTGAGCGGTCCCCAAGAGACCCAGTACTTC
cdr3_aa: CASSLSGPQETQYF

clone_size: few
d_call: .
v_call: TRBV7-8
j_call: TRBJ1-1
cdr3_length: 13
cdr3_nt: TGTGCCAGCACGAGAACTAGGGAAACTGAAGCTTTCTTT
cdr3_aa: CASTRTRETEAFF

clone_size: .
d_call: TRBD1
v_call: TRBV20-1
j_call: TRBJ1-1
cdr3_length: 11
cdr3_nt: TGCAGTGCTATGACAGGGCAACAAGCTTTCTTT
cdr3_aa: CSAMTGQQAFF

clone_size: .
d_call: .
v_call: TRBV5-1
j_call: TRBJ1-1
cdr3_length: 14
cdr3_nt: TGCGCCAGCAGCCCGAGAGGGGGAAATACTGAAGCTTTCTTT
cdr3_aa: CASSPRGGNTEAFF

clone_size: .
d_call: .
v_call: TRBV18
j_call: TRBJ1-3
cdr3_length: 15
cdr3_nt: TGTGCCAGCTCACCACCGCAGCTAGGAGGGAACACCATATATTTT
cdr3_aa: CASSPPQLGGNTIYF

clone_size: .
d_call: TRBD1
v_call: TRBV5-1
j_call: TRBJ1-6
cdr3_length: 14
cdr3_nt: TGCGCCAGCAGCTTGGGACAGGGCCGTTCACCCCTCCACTTT
cdr3_aa: CASSLGQGRSPLHF

clone_size: .
d_call: TRBD2
v_call: TRBV4-1
j_call: TRBJ2-3
cdr3_length: 16
cdr3_nt: TGCGCCAGCAGCCAAGTCTCCACTAGCGGGTCAGATACGCAGTATTTT
cdr3_aa: CASSQVSTSGSDTQYF

clone_size: few
d_call: TRBD2
v_call: TRBV5-1
j_call: TRBJ2-7
cdr3_length: 18
cdr3_nt: TGCGCCAGCAGCTTCAGGTCGGGACTAGCTACCACTTCCTACGAGCAGTACTTC
cdr3_aa: CASSFRSGLATTSYEQYF

clone_size: .
d_call: .
v_call: TRBV29-1
j_call: TRBJ2-2
cdr3_length: 13
cdr3_nt: TGCAGCGTTGCAACAGCTAACACCGGGGAGCTGTTTTTT
cdr3_aa: CSVATANTGELFF

clone_size: .
d_call: TRBD2
v_call: TRBV2
j_call: TRBJ2-1
cdr3_length: 18
cdr3_nt: TGTGCCAGCAGTGACCCTTTTTGGACTAGCGGGAGTGGTAATGAGCAGTTCTTC
cdr3_aa: CASSDPFWTSGSGNEQFF

clone_size: .
d_call: TRBD1
v_call: TRBV12-5
j_call: TRBJ2-1
cdr3_length: 17
cdr3_nt: TGTGCTAGTGGCAGGGGGAGTGGGACAGGGGCCTACAATGAGCAGTTCTTC
cdr3_aa: CASGRGSGTGAYNEQFF

clone_size: .
d_call: .
v_call: TRBV11-3
j_call: TRBJ2-1
cdr3_length: 15
cdr3_nt: TGTGCCAGCAGCTTAACCGGGGAACCCTACAATGAGCAGTTCTTC
cdr3_aa: CASSLTGEPYNEQFF

clone_size: .
d_call: TRBD2
v_call: TRBV11-3
j_call: TRBJ2-1
cdr3_length: 13
cdr3_nt: TGTGCCAGCAGCTTACTAGCGGACAATGAGCAGTTCTTC
cdr3_aa: CASSLLADNEQFF

clone_size: few
d_call: TRBD2
v_call: TRBV11-2
j_call: TRBJ2-1
cdr3_length: 16
cdr3_nt: TGTGCCAGCAGCTTACTAACTAGCGGCTCCTACAATGAGCAGTTCTTC
cdr3_aa: CASSLLTSGSYNEQFF

clone_size: .
d_call: TRBD1
v_call: TRBV6-5
j_call: TRBJ2-2
cdr3_length: 14
cdr3_nt: TGTGCCAGCAGTTACAGGGGGCACACCGGGGAGCTGTTTTTT
cdr3_aa: CASSYRGHTGELFF